This TCR beta chain was obtained from a study of a mutant IDH1 vaccine in newly diagnosed glioma. Time point indicated: week 47, end of study. Each vaccine dose was 300 ug of mutant IDH1 20-mer peptide, with topical imiquimod. The repertoire was sequenced with immunoSEQ multiplex PCR; TCRdb's copy has only in-frame clones and lacks some. The sample lists approximately 12,000 clones, around 80% occurring once. Concerning this clone: Its specificity is not known.

The TCR was taken from a man under 40 with glioma. Sequenced here: PBMCs, sampled from a glioma patient whose treatment included an IDH1 peptide vaccine.

The CDR3 coding sequence is TGTGCCAGCAGCTTTCTCCACTACGAGCAGTACTTC. It translates to CASSFLHYEQYF. The chain uses TRBV7-9 and TRBJ2-7; D unclear. This CDR3 is built from 12 residues. Germline CDR1 SEHNR, CDR2 FQNEAQ (reference sequence). Trimming pared 3 bases from V and 3 bases from J, leaving 6 bases between.